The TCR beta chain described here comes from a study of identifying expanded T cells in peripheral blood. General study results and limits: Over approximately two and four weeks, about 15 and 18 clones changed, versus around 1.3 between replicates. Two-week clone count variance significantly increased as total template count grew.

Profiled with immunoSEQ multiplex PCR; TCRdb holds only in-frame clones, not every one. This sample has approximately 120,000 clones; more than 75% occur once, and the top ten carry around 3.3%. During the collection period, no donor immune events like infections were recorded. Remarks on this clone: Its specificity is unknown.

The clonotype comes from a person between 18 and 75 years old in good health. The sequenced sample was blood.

The CDR3 DNA reads TGCGCCAGCAGCCAAGGTAGAGACGAGCAGTACTTC. Its protein is CASSQGRDEQYF. This sequence joins TRBV4-3 and TRBJ2-7, with D unresolved. This CDR3 is built from 12 residues. Germline lookup yields CDR1 LGHNA and CDR2 YSLEER. The V end lost 1 base, the J end lost 5 bases, and 6 bases lay between the germline ends.